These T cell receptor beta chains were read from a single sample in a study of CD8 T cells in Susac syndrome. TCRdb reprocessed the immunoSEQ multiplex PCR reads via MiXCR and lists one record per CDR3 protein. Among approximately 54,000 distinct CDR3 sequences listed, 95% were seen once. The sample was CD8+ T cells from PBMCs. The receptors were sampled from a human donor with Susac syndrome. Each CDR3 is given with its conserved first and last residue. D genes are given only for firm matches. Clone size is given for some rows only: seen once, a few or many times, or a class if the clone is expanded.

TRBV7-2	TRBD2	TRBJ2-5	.	CASRQSGGEETQYF	TGTGCCAGCAGACAAAGCGGGGGGGAAGAGACCCAGTACTTC
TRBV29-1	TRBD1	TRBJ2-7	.	CTFQKAWDRTYEQYF	TGCACCTTCCAAAAGGCCTGGGACAGAACCTACGAGCAGTACTTC
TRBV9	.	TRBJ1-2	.	CASSVRWTANYGYTF	TGTGCCAGCAGCGTTCGGTGGACGGCTAACTATGGCTACACCTTC
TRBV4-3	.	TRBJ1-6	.	CASSQVWPDSPLHF	TGCGCCAGCAGCCAAGTCTGGCCTGATTCACCCCTCCACTTT
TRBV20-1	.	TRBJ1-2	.	CSASTGGGDYGYTF	TGCAGTGCTAGCACTGGGGGTGGGGACTATGGCTACACCTTC
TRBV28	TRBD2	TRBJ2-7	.	CASSLGGSSYEQYF	TGTGCCAGCAGTTTGGGCGGGAGCTCCTACGAGCAGTACTTC
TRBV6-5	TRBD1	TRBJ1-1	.	CASRRTGTEAFF	TGTGCCAGCAGGCGGACAGGGACTGAAGCTTTCTTT
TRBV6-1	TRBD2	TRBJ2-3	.	CASREGTSQYF	TGTGCCAGCAGGGAGGGGACTAGCCAGTATTTT
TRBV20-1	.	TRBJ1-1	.	CSASLMNTEAFF	TGCAGTGCGTCCCTAATGAACACTGAAGCTTTCTTT
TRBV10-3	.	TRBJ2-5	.	CAISESPTTQYF	TGTGCCATCAGTGAGTCCCCCACCACCCAGTACTTC
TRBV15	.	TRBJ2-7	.	CATSRDLTLAPYEQYF	TGTGCCACCAGCAGAGATCTAACCCTCGCGCCCTACGAGCAGTACTTC
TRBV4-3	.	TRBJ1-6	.	CASSQDANSLRAPLHF	TGCGCCAGCAGCCAAGACGCAAATTCCCTAAGGGCACCCCTCCACTTT
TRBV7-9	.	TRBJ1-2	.	CASSLGRPGMIDTGYTF	TGTGCCAGCAGCTTAGGGCGCCCAGGGATGATTGATACTGGCTACACCTTC
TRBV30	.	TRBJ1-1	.	CAFTDKAPEAFF	TGTGCCTTCACGGACAAGGCTCCTGAAGCTTTCTTT
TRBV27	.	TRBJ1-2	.	CASSDRLLDGYTF	TGTGCCAGCAGTGACCGCCTCCTCGACGGCTACACCTTC
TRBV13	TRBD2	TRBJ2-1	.	CASSLAGGLYNEQFF	TGTGCCAGCAGCTTGGCGGGGGGGCTTTACAATGAGCAGTTCTTC
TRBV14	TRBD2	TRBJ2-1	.	CASSPGGPKQFF	TGTGCCAGCAGCCCGGGGGGTCCGAAGCAGTTCTTC
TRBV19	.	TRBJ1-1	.	CASSRGTAEREAFF	TGTGCCAGTAGTAGGGGGACCGCCGAACGGGAAGCTTTCTTT
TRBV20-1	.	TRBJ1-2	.	CSARGGTANYGYTF	TGCAGTGCTAGGGGCGGGACGGCCAACTATGGCTACACCTTC
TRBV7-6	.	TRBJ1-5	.	CASSDTGWGNQPQHF	TGTGCCAGCAGCGACACAGGGTGGGGCAATCAGCCCCAGCATTTT
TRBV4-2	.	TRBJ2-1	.	CASSHGGEIGFYNEQFF	TGTGCCAGCAGCCATGGCGGGGAAATCGGGTTCTACAATGAGCAGTTCTTC
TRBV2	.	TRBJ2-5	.	CASRELSGAPQYF	TGTGCCAGCAGAGAACTATCAGGCGCGCCCCAGTACTTC
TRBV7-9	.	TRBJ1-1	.	CASSLHLSPGKNTEAFF	TGTGCCAGCAGCTTACATCTTTCCCCAGGGAAGAACACTGAAGCTTTCTTT
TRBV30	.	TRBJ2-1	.	CAWSGGSSYNEQFF	TGTGCCTGGAGTGGAGGGAGCTCCTACAATGAGCAGTTCTTC
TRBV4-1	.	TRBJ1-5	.	CASSQRIREYSNQPQHF	TGCGCCAGCAGCCAACGTATAAGGGAGTATAGCAATCAGCCCCAGCATTTT
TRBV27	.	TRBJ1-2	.	CASSSPRGRNYGYTF	TGTGCCAGCAGTTCCCCCCGGGGGCGAAACTATGGCTACACCTTC
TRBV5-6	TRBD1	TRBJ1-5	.	CASSLRQGINQPQHF	TGTGCCAGCAGCTTGAGACAGGGGATCAATCAGCCCCAGCATTTT
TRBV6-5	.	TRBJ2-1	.	CASSYVGGINEQFF	TGTGCCAGCAGTTACGTTGGGGGGATCAATGAGCAGTTCTTC
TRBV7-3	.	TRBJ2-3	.	CASSLRGGAFSEDTQYF	TGTGCCAGCAGCTTAAGGGGGGGGGCCTTTTCTGAAGATACGCAGTATTTT
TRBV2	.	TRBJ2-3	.	CASSQIGPTGTDTQYF	TGTGCCAGCAGCCAAATCGGGCCGACAGGCACAGATACGCAGTATTTT
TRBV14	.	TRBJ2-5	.	CASSQEGVLETQYF	TGTGCCAGCAGCCAAGAAGGGGTTCTGGAGACCCAGTACTTC
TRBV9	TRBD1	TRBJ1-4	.	CASSVGRQGGEKLFF	TGTGCCAGCAGCGTAGGGCGACAGGGAGGAGAAAAACTGTTTTTT
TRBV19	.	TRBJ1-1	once	CASSIFRQGTEAFF	TGTGCCAGTAGTATTTTTCGTCAGGGCACTGAAGCTTTCTTT
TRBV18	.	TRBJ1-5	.	CASSTLPGSDSNQPQHF	TGTGCCAGCTCAACCCTCCCGGGGTCCGATAGCAATCAGCCCCAGCATTTT
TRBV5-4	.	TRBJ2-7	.	CASSLETGISYEQYF	TGTGCCAGCAGCTTGGAGACAGGAATCTCCTACGAGCAGTACTTC
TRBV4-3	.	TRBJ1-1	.	CASSQGLGAGTEAFF	TGCGCCAGCAGCCAAGGTCTGGGGGCGGGGACTGAAGCTTTCTTT
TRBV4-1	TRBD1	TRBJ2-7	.	CASSQKGTGVYEQYF	TGCGCCAGCAGCCAGAAGGGGACAGGGGTTTACGAGCAGTACTTC
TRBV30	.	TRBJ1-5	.	CAWSTGGNQPQHF	TGTGCCTGGAGTACGGGGGGCAATCAGCCCCAGCATTTT
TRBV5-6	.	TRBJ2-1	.	CASSSDLHPYNEQFF	TGTGCCAGCAGCTCCGACTTACACCCCTACAATGAGCAGTTCTTC
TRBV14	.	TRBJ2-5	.	CASSQESGRETQYF	TGTGCCAGCAGCCAAGAGTCCGGTAGGGAGACCCAGTACTTC
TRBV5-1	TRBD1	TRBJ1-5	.	CASSLVPTGTGANQPQHF	TGCGCCAGCAGCTTGGTCCCCACCGGGACAGGGGCCAATCAGCCCCAGCATTTT
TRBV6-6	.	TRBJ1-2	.	CASKAVVGYTF	TGTGCCAGCAAGGCAGTAGTTGGCTACACCTTC
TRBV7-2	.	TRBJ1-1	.	CASSLYSNTEAFF	TGTGCCAGCAGCTTATATTCCAACACTGAAGCTTTCTTT
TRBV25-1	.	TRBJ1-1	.	CASSATVNTEAFF	TGTGCCAGCAGTGCGACAGTGAACACTGAAGCTTTCTTT
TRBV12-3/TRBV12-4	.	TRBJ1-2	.	CASTLGTYGYTF	TGTGCCAGCACCCTAGGAACCTATGGCTACACCTTC
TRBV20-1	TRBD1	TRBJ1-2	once	CSARAGQALYGYTF	TGCAGTGCTAGAGCCGGACAGGCGCTCTATGGCTACACCTTC
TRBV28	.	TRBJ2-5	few	CASSFRETQYF	TGTGCCAGCAGTTTCCGTGAGACCCAGTACTTC
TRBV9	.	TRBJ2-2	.	CASSVVNGELFF	TGTGCCAGCAGCGTAGTGAACGGGGAGCTGTTTTTT
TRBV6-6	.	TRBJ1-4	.	CASSPRVANEKLFF	TGTGCCAGCAGCCCTAGGGTGGCCAATGAAAAACTGTTTTTT
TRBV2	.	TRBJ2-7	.	CASSEQGHGSIYEQYF	TGTGCCAGCAGTGAACAGGGACACGGAAGCATCTACGAGCAGTACTTC
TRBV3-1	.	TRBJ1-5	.	CASSQDGPFNQPQHF	TGTGCCAGCAGCCAAGACGGACCGTTCAATCAGCCCCAGCATTTT
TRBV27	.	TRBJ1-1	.	CASSLSGGMRNTEAFF	TGTGCCAGCAGTTTATCGGGGGGGATGAGGAACACTGAAGCTTTCTTT
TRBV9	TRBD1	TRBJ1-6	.	CASTVRDRGSPLHF	TGTGCCAGCACCGTCCGGGACAGGGGATCTCCCCTCCACTTT
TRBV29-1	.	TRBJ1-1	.	CSVVNTEAFF	TGCAGCGTAGTGAACACTGAAGCTTTCTTT
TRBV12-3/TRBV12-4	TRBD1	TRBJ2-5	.	CASSYRGTETQYF	TGTGCCAGCAGTTACAGGGGGACAGAGACCCAGTACTTC
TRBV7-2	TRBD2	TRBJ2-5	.	CASSSWTRTLQETQYF	TGTGCCAGCAGCTCCTGGACTAGAACCTTGCAAGAGACCCAGTACTTC
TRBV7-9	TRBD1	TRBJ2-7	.	CASSSPVPGQGGGSYEQYF	TGTGCCAGCAGCTCACCGGTCCCTGGACAGGGTGGGGGCTCCTACGAGCAGTACTTC
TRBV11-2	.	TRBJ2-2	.	CVSTVTGELFF	TGTGTGTCCACAGTCACCGGGGAGCTGTTTTTT